What follows is one T cell receptor beta chain and its context. What it recognizes is unknown. Measured with immunoSEQ multiplex PCR; TCRdb has only the in-frame clones, and not every one. The data contain 1.6 million or so clones, more than 95% of them seen just once; the ten biggest clones take up about 1.2%. This entry comes from a study of shared clonotypes between healthy human individuals. The CDR3 consists of 15 residues. The germline V gene has CDR1 LNHDA and CDR2 SQIVND (reference sequence). With 3 bases removed from V and 0 bases from J, the gap between germline ends came to 9 bases. Study outcomes and limitations: It was only blood that was sampled, and tissue repertoires likely differ. Larger estimated richness was generally recorded for naive subsets relative to memory subsets.

The sequenced sample consisted of naive CD4+ T cells sorted from blood. Subset defined: CD45RA+ positively selected. The TCR was taken from a man under 40 in good health. The chain carries TRBV19 and TRBJ1-5; no clear D. CDR3 sequence: CASSIRVISNQPQHF. For the CDR3, the DNA is TGTGCCAGTAGTATTCGGGTCATTAGCAATCAGCCCCAGCATTTT. Drawing the rest from reference TRBV19 and TRBJ1-5, the complete variable domain is DGGITQSPKYLFRKEGQNVTLSCEQNLNHDAMYWYRQDPGQGLRLIYYSQIVNDFQKGDIAEGYSVSREKKESFPLTVTSAQKNPTAFYLCASSIRVISNQPQHFGDGTRLSIL.